This T cell receptor beta chain was sequenced in a study of cytomegalovirus exposure and HLA in healthy donors (dated by TCRdb to about 2017). A note on the overall study: According to an earlier analysis of around 600 of the donors, about 179 million T cells yielded 117 million unique TCR beta sequences and about 300 Gb of sequence data. Approximately 300 gigabases of sequencing data and approximately 84 million unique TCR sequences were included in an early release covering about 600 HLA-typed donors. Of the roughly 400 genotyped donors, around 81% fell in the genetic ancestry cluster associated with self-reported Caucasian donors. The study aimed to test whether signatures of past pathogen exposure could be identified by cataloging public T cell receptors. The study profiled the T cell repertoires of approximately 700 subjects by immunosequencing and related them to cytomegalovirus serostatus. Along with the approximately 700-subject first cohort, a separate validation cohort of 120 different subjects was used. The study combined high-throughput TCR immunosequencing, statistical association of individual TCRs with disease status, and machine learning to predict cytomegalovirus infection status. In a later analysis, previously published TCR beta repertoires from fewer than 750 donors were re-analyzed and high-resolution HLA genotyping was added so that TCR occurrence patterns could be studied. Rather than using new phenotypic data, the later analysis identified candidate immune exposures from TCR beta sequences and from how often those sequences occurred across donors. An earlier analysis of roughly 580 of the donors used high-throughput TCR beta sequencing to judge whether each TCR beta V gene segment behaved as functional or pseudogenic. Alongside the repertoire data, information on donor age, sex, ethnicity and CMV serostatus was compiled. A later genetic analysis took genome-wide SNP genotypes for about 65% of the roughly 670 donors and used that subset as a discovery cohort. Every discovery cohort repertoire had been produced on one sequencing platform. HLA typing covered class I and class II loci at four-digit resolution. The number of donors typed differed by locus, with roughly 629-640 for A, B, C, DRB1 and DQB1, about 500 for DQA1, some 570 for DPA1, and approximately 470 for DPB1. Four or five DR-DQ haplotypes were handled as single units for association and clustering because linkage in the cohort was strong. Among a few hundred genotyped donors of the cohort, an average of about 240,000 unique TCR beta nucleotide sequences were sequenced per donor, roughly a sixth of them non-productive.

The cohort consisted of 666 healthy bone marrow donors. Cohort members were all nominally healthy when sampled, although unrecorded immune exposures were likely present. The donor tested CMV seronegative, placing the donor among the 350 or so seronegative members of the cohort. Every donor gave a peripheral blood sample, and the peripheral blood mononuclear cells from that sample were used for TCR beta sequencing. The Qiagen DNeasy Blood Extraction Kit was used to extract genomic DNA from the blood cell samples. The CDR1 and CDR2 encoded by the germline V gene (reference sequence) are SEHNR and FQNEAQ. Germline trimming: 6 bases from V, 7 bases from J; junction bases outside gene matches: 8. There are 15 amino acids in the CDR3, from cysteine to phenylalanine inclusive. Just CDR3 DNA is preserved here, 45 bases in frame from base 1. To note about this clone: This receptor's antigen is unknown. Base qualities were left out, and no much larger clone turns up one base away.

Results the study describes overall, beyond this receptor: CMV serostatus was the only immune exposure information available for the cohort. In a later analysis, the rate of TCR association differed among HLA loci, with DRB1 alleles having the most associated TCRs and HLA-C alleles having the fewest. In a later analysis, most CMV-associated TCR beta chains were found to appear HLA-restricted, with HLA associations seemingly driven largely by CMV exposure. The earlier analysis of some 560 of the donors excluded approximately 15 rarely observed V segments, including chromosome 9 orphons, because counts were too low. Sequencing depth was assumed to be roughly uniform across donors in the presence/absence analyses, though that assumption may not hold. In vitro tests confirmed that a few of the cytomegalovirus-associated TCR beta chains recognize cytomegalovirus antigens. In this cohort, only TCR beta chains were sequenced, and detectable features were limited by the absence of alpha or paired-chain data. A cluster of highly shared sequence variants was judged likely to be a technical artifact of the sequencing pipeline. In an earlier analysis of about 550 of the donors, most TCR beta V segments were observed in productive rearrangements about 90% or about 30% of the time, broadly matching IMGT annotations. Cytomegalovirus status was reported to be diagnosed by the classifier with high specificity and sensitivity in both the original and validation cohorts. In a later analysis, around 17,000 TCR beta sequences were associated with specific HLA alleles at a false discovery rate of 0.05. A later genetic analysis associated a missense DCLRE1C variant with V-gene and J-gene trimming of TCR beta chains, and an independent cohort replicated the association. Most TCR sequences were observed very rarely across donors, whereas some public TCRs were present in many individuals. Because the 87-base-pair reads could not distinguish some IMGT-functional V segments, including TRBV6-2 and TRBV6-3, those segments were excluded. A further reported finding was that TCR beta sequences accurately predicted the HLA-A and HLA-B alleles for most subjects in the first cohort. According to the authors, the approach could potentially be generalized to other disease states and immunological phenotypes. The study listed 164 TCR beta chains as associated with cytomegalovirus. In a later genetic analysis, fewer N-insertions in productive TCRs were reported among donors in an Asian-associated ancestry cluster than the 666-donor mean. A later analysis found that HLA-associated TCR beta chains were more clonally expanded and had lower generation probabilities than equally common non-associated chains. Because HLA typing was missing for some donors at each locus, association tests included only the typed subset. Several of the top co-occurrence clusters appeared to be linked to parvovirus B19, influenza, CMV and Epstein-Barr virus, according to a later analysis. When HLA alleles, especially DR and DQ, strongly co-occurred, attributing TCR associations to individual alleles was difficult. Linkage disequilibrium might explain the correlated functional status among segregating V segments, but an unknown experimental factor could not be excluded.

The protocol used for the library was the immunoSEQ multiplex PCR assay. For the multiplex PCR, a mixture combining 60 forward primers for TCR Vbeta segments and 13 reverse primers for TCR Jbeta segments was used. The CDR3 region of rearranged TCR beta genes was amplified from genomic DNA with a multiplex PCR assay. The Illumina HiSeq System was used to sequence the amplified TCR beta libraries as 87-base-pair reads. The published analysis was carried out like this. A later analysis counted about 80 million unique TCR beta chains across the 550 to 700 repertoires, and around 9.9 million of these chains were shared by at least two donors. To remove PCR and sequencing errors, raw reads were error-corrected and collapsed into unique sequences using a nearest-neighbor algorithm that merged closely related sequences. CDR3 sequences were aligned to IMGT reference sequences to assign V, D and J gene segments. Each retained sequence needed at least a six-nucleotide match to both a V gene segment and a J gene segment. Rearrangements were classified as productive when the CDR3 lacked stop codons and remained in frame with V and J, and all other rearrangements were classified as non-productive. CDR3 was defined according to IMGT convention as the region running from the second conserved V-encoded cysteine to the conserved J-encoded phenylalanine. Sequences without an unambiguous match to a single V gene segment were excluded from the earlier analysis of about 600 of the donors. An earlier analysis of just under 600 of the donors called V segments functional above 56.7% productive rearrangements and segregating when the between-donor standard deviation exceeded 5%. A statistical classification framework was developed to diagnose cytomegalovirus status using the catalog of TCR beta chain sequences. V and J gene assignment, in a later analysis, came from comparing TCR nucleotide sequences with IMGT/GENE-DB human TR gene sequences. Using the TCRdist pipeline, a later analysis assigned CDR3 sequences along with most-parsimonious VDJ recombination scenarios. In a later analysis, each TCR beta chain was defined by its CDR3 amino acid sequence together with its V-gene family, and reads without a unique V-gene family were excluded. To address suspected cross-contamination and a sequencing artifact, a later analysis removed 450 to 700 highly shared, low-generation-probability nucleotide sequences. A later analysis calculated a clonal expansion index for each public chain from normalized within-repertoire ranks of inferred template counts. In a later analysis, generation probabilities were computed with a VDJ recombination model fitted to out-of-frame rearrangements, and the resulting probabilities were checked against IGoR. In a later analysis, TCR-TCR, TCR-HLA and TCR-CMV co-occurrence was scored with hypergeometric tests, and a repertoire-size bias correction was applied to TCR pairs. In a later analysis, false discovery rates were estimated by permuting HLA or CMV assignments 20 times. In a later analysis, co-occurring TCRs were grouped using DBSCAN, with TCRdist sequence similarity added in when clustering inside HLA-allele-positive subsets. Repertoires with fewer than 30,000 or more than 120,000 public chains, plus five repertoires with anomalous nucleotide sharing, were excluded from co-occurrence clustering. In TCRdb, the immuneACCESS table is reduced to in-frame sequences with V and J assigned. These tables do not hold every clone; where another copy was compared, an unresolved V gene accounts for under half, and the others remain unexplained. V, J and clone size derive from that table, while D and trimming were established from the DNA sequence. The sample table contains about 110,000 clones; only one count was recorded for roughly 70% of them. The ten largest clones take up about 8.4% of the sample.

This sequence uses TRBV7-9 and TRBJ2-1, with 11 bases in between that match TRBD2. This receptor was identified in a man aged 35-49 years in good health and CMV-seronegative. The material sequenced was PBMCs. Read as DNA, the sequence is TGTGCCAGCAGGATAGCGGGGGGGCAGTTAAATGAGCAGTTCTTC. It translates to CASRIAGGQLNEQFF.